This T cell receptor (beta chain) stems from a study of blood T cell repertoires in COVID-19. Germline V gene data show CDR1 as SQVTM and CDR2 as ANQGSEA. Trimming removed 5 bases from V and 5 bases from J, with 12 bases in between. The CDR3 totals 12 residues. Data came from immunoSEQ multiplex PCR; TCRdb stores just in-frame clones and leaves some out. The data show more than 250,000 clones, roughly 87% seen once. Sequenced: PBMCs or T cells enriched from blood (not recorded which). This sequence was found in a woman aged 40 to 49 who had recovered from COVID-19. The gene calls are TRBV29-1 and TRBJ1-2; the D is unclear. CDR3 amino acids: CSVQILEYGYTF. In DNA form, the CDR3 reads TGCAGCGTTCAGATTCTGGAGTATGGCTACACCTTC.